This TCR beta chain appears in the sequencing data of a study of blood T cell repertoires in COVID-19. Overall study: PBMCs, B-cell-depleted T cells, or T cells were the source of the cDNA or gDNA that made up the material.

CDR3 length: 13 amino acids. Germline loops: CDR1 LNHNV, CDR2 YYDKDF (reference sequence). V lost 0 bases to trimming and J lost 7 bases, with 7 bases between them. The data were produced by immunoSEQ multiplex PCR, yet TCRdb's version contains in-frame clones alone and is incomplete. The table lists about 100,000 clones, roughly nine tenths of them singletons. The chain is built from TRBV15 and TRBJ2-1; D remains unclear. This clonotype was sampled from a man aged 50-59 years with active COVID-19. Sequenced material: peripheral blood. Here the CDR3 reads CATSRELLNEQFF. For the CDR3, the DNA is TGTGCCACCAGCAGAGAACTGCTAAATGAGCAGTTCTTC.